This TCR beta chain was sequenced for a study of T cells in Graves' hyperthyroidism and ophthalmopathy. The CDR3 has 15 amino acids. Germline V gene data show CDR1 as SGHAT and CDR2 as FQNNGV. The junction had 6 bases not matched to a gene; V was cut back by 6 bases and J by 1 base. This clonotype was seen ten or more times. RNA transcripts served as the template for amplifying TCR beta CDR3 regions. When the TCR CDR3 underwent first-round RT-PCR, the HTBI primer set was used. TCRdb redid the calling of the multiplex PCR reads with MiXCR, one entry per CDR3 protein. The sample holds a few hundred thousand distinct CDR3 sequences; approximately 16% are singletons and the top ten take roughly 44%.

V usage is TRBV11-2 and J usage is TRBJ2-5; 9 bases map to TRBD2. Specimen: blood. The TCR originated in a man in his forties or fifties with Graves' hyperthyroidism. The DNA for the CDR3 is TGTGCCAGCAGTCTCCTGACTAGCGGCCAAGAGACCCAGTACTTC. This codes for CASSLLTSGQETQYF.